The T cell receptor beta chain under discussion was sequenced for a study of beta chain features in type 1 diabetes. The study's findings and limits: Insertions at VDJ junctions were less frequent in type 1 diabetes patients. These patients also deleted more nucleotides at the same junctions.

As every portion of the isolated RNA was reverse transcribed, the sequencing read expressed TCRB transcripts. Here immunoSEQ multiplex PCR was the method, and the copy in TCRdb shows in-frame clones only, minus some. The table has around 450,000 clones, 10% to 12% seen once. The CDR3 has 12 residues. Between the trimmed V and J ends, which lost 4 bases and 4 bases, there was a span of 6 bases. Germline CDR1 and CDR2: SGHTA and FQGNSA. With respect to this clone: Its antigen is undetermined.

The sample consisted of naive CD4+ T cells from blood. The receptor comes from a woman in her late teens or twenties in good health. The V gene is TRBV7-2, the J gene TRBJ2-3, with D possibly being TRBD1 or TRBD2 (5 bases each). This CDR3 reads CASSWGPDTQYF. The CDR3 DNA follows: TGTGCCAGCAGCTGGGGACCAGATACGCAGTATTTT.